The rows below give T cell receptor beta chains drawn from one sample of a study of shared clonotypes between healthy human individuals. The method was immunoSEQ multiplex PCR; TCRdb's version includes in-frame clones alone and lacks a portion of them. The data contain approximately 980,000 clones, more than 75% of them singletons. Sequenced sample: memory CD4+ T cells sorted from blood. These receptors all come from a man aged 18 to 29 in good health. Both conserved end residues are part of each CDR3. D genes are given only for firm matches. For some rows the clone size is stated as once, few or many, or as a class when expanded; others skip it.

clone size	D gene	V gene	J gene	CDR3 protein	CDR3 DNA
NA	NA	TRBV5-6	TRBJ2-1	CASSLDSGYGNEQFF	TGTGCCAGCAGCTTGGACAGCGGTTATGGAAATGAGCAGTTCTTC
NA	NA	TRBV19	TRBJ2-7	CASSMKAGYNYEQYF	TGTGCCAGTAGTATGAAGGCAGGATATAACTACGAGCAGTACTTC
NA	TRBD1	TRBV5-1	TRBJ1-6	CASSLELARGNSPLHF	TGCGCCAGCAGCTTGGAGTTAGCCAGGGGGAACTCACCCCTCCACTTT
NA	TRBD1	TRBV5-4	TRBJ1-1	CASRTGNGVTEAFF	TGTGCCAGCAGGACAGGGAACGGGGTAACTGAAGCTTTCTTT
NA	NA	TRBV2	TRBJ1-3	CASSPVSGGTIYF	TGTGCCAGCAGTCCCGTTTCTGGGGGCACCATATATTTT
NA	NA	TRBV14	TRBJ2-5	CASSQGSVIETQYF	TGTGCCAGCAGCCAAGGTTCAGTGATAGAGACCCAGTACTTC
NA	NA	TRBV7-9	TRBJ1-4	CASSSEGNEKLFF	TGTGCCAGCAGCTCGGAGGGAAATGAAAAACTGTTTTTT
NA	NA	TRBV5-6	TRBJ1-2	CASSAHLRNRANYGYTF	TGTGCCAGCAGCGCTCACTTGCGGAACAGAGCTAACTATGGCTACACCTTC
NA	NA	TRBV10-3	TRBJ1-3	CAIRPFSSSGNTIYF	TGTGCCATCAGGCCGTTTTCCTCCTCTGGAAACACCATATATTTT
NA	NA	TRBV27	TRBJ2-6	CASSTGTGANVLTF	TGTGCCAGCTCCACCGGAACTGGGGCCAACGTCCTGACTTTC
once	TRBD1	TRBV27	TRBJ2-5	CATSPWRTGDFQETQYF	TGTGCCACCTCACCTTGGAGGACAGGGGATTTCCAAGAGACCCAGTACTTC
NA	NA	TRBV25-1	TRBJ2-7	CASSDHKGTYEQYF	TGTGCCAGCAGTGATCATAAAGGAACCTACGAGCAGTACTTC
many	TRBD2	TRBV10-3	TRBJ2-4	CAISEPRDSGANIQYF	TGTGCCATCAGTGAGCCCCGGGATAGCGGGGCAAACATTCAGTACTTC
NA	NA	TRBV2	TRBJ1-4	CASSLTGSNEKLFF	TGTGCCAGCAGCCTGACAGGCAGTAATGAAAAACTGTTTTTT
NA	NA	TRBV15	TRBJ1-6	CATSRDRQINYNSPLHF	TGTGCCACCAGCAGAGATCGACAGATCAATTATAATTCACCCCTCCACTTT
NA	NA	TRBV6-6	TRBJ2-7	CASSYPEKGGGEQYF	TGTGCCAGCAGTTACCCGGAAAAGGGCGGTGGGGAGCAGTACTTC
NA	NA	TRBV19	TRBJ2-3	CASSPGVADTQYF	TGTGCCAGTAGCCCTGGGGTCGCAGATACGCAGTATTTT
once	NA	TRBV9	TRBJ1-6	CASSVEGRDNSPLHF	TGTGCCAGCAGCGTAGAGGGGAGGGATAATTCACCCCTCCACTTT
once	NA	TRBV5-6	TRBJ2-7	CASSFAQGVNEQYF	TGTGCCAGCAGCTTCGCACAGGGAGTCAACGAGCAGTACTTC
many	NA	TRBV11-2	TRBJ2-1	CASSLGLNNEQFF	TGTGCCAGCAGCTTAGGGCTAAACAATGAGCAGTTCTTC
NA	NA	TRBV11-3	TRBJ2-5	CASSRAYQETQYF	TGTGCCAGCAGCCGGGCCTATCAAGAGACCCAGTACTTC
once	NA	TRBV9	TRBJ2-5	CASSVQGTQETQYF	TGTGCCAGCAGCGTACAGGGTACCCAAGAGACCCAGTACTTC
once	TRBD1	TRBV13	TRBJ1-1	CASSFDRGEAFF	TGTGCCAGCAGCTTCGACAGGGGTGAAGCTTTCTTT